This T cell receptor beta chain was identified during a study of technical replicates of blood from a few donors. Germline V gene data show CDR1 as LNHDA and CDR2 as SQIVND (reference sequence). This CDR3 region has 18 residues. V shed 1 base, J shed 1 base, and the junction held 5 bases outside the gene matches. Repertoires were generated with immunoSEQ multiplex PCR, while TCRdb's copy carries only in-frame clones and drops some. The sample records 91,000 or so clones, about 95% being singletons. The origin of this receptor is a human donor in good health. The specimen was T cells isolated from PBMCs. The V and J genes are TRBV19 and TRBJ2-3; 13 bases agree with TRBD2. The CDR3 DNA is TGTGCCAGTAGTATAGGTCGACTAGCGGGAGGAGGCACAGATACGCAGTATTTT. Amino acids: CASSIGRLAGGGTDTQYF.